This T cell receptor (beta chain) was sequenced for a study of T cells after yellow fever vaccination. The CDR3 is made up of 16 amino acids. Germline assignment: CDR1 KGHDR and CDR2 SFDVKD. The V gene lost 3 bases and the J gene lost 0 bases, with 10 bases spanning the gap. TCRdb passed the 5' RACE reads through MiXCR, listing each CDR3 protein once. The sample records about 85,000 distinct CDR3 sequences, about an eighth being singletons. The material sequenced was CD8+ T cells not binding an NS4B(214-222) dextramer, sorted from PBMCs, taken 21 days after the first yellow fever vaccination. The chain combines TRBV24-1 with TRBJ2-2; no firm D call. The clonotype was recovered from a man younger than 35 who received the YFV17D yellow fever vaccine. In nucleotides, the CDR3 is TGTGCCACCAGTGATCCTGCCCAAACGAACACCGGGGAGCTGTTTTTT. It is translated as CATSDPAQTNTGELFF.